Here is one TCR beta chain with its context. What it binds is not known. These data originate in a study of T cells in Graves' hyperthyroidism and ophthalmopathy. Study-wide results and limits: Ophthalmopathy was identified by the model a median 6.5 months ahead of onset. Blood held most thyroid clonotypes expanded above 0.001 frequency.

J lost 0 bases, V lost 3 bases, and 7 bases had no gene match. This CDR3 contains 18 residues. Germline V gives CDR1 SGHAT, CDR2 FQNNGV. What was amplified from RNA transcripts were TCR beta CDR3 regions. A first-round RT-PCR of the TCR CDR3 used the HTBI primer set. Via MiXCR, TCRdb re-called the multiplex PCR reads, giving one row per CDR3 protein. The table records a few hundred thousand distinct CDR3 sequences, around 46% of them present only once. Investigators excluded patients with uncontrolled infection, other autoimmune disease, pregnancy or lactation. Each diagnosis was grounded in clinical symptoms, serum thyroxine and TRAb, thyroid ultrasound, and orbital computed tomography.

The sample was peripheral blood or thyroid tissue (not recorded which). The chain carries TRBV11-2 and TRBJ2-6; 8 bases agree with TRBD1. This receptor was identified in an adult woman with Graves' disease, either hyperthyroidism or ophthalmopathy (not recorded which). CDR3 amino acids: CASSFTQGAFSGANVLTF. CDR3 DNA: TGTGCCAGCAGCTTCACCCAGGGGGCATTCTCTGGGGCCAACGTCCTGACTTTC.